The 20 T cell receptor beta chains given below trace back to one sample, sequenced in a study of cytomegalovirus exposure and HLA in healthy donors. The data were produced by immunoSEQ multiplex PCR, yet TCRdb's version contains in-frame clones alone and is incomplete. The repertoire holds 55,000 to 80,000 clones, 85% to 95% seen once, with roughly 3.3% in the top ten. The material sequenced was PBMCs. These receptor sequences come from a man between 18 and 29 years old in good health and CMV-seronegative.

The chain recombines TRBV5-4 with TRBJ1-1; no clear D. The CDR3 is 15 amino acids. Germline V gives CDR1 SGHNT, CDR2 YYREEE (reference sequence). Trimming removed 0 bases at V and 4 bases at J, with 13 bases between. The CDR3 reads CASSLVGREGTEAFF. The CDR3 nucleotides read TGTGCCAGCAGCTTGGTTGGACGCGAGGGCACTGAAGCTTTCTTT.

The chain joins TRBV30 to TRBJ1-2; TRBD1 agrees at 7 bases. V lost 3 bases and J lost 0; bases outside the gene matches: 13. This CDR3 contains 17 residues. CDR1 and CDR2 (germline): GTSNPN, SVGIG (reference sequence). In nucleotides, the CDR3 is TGTGCCTGGAGCCTAACAGGGGCTCACCCCCCTAACTATGGCTACACCTTC. Translation gives CAWSLTGAHPPNYGYTF.

The chain couples TRBV4-2 to TRBJ1-2, with 7 bases aligning to TRBD1. The CDR3 extends over 15 amino acids. The germline V gene has CDR1 LGHNA and CDR2 YNFKEQ. With 0 bases clipped from V and 5 bases from J, the junction kept 6 bases outside the gene matches. The CDR3 is CASSQEAGGSYGYTF. CDR3 in DNA: TGTGCCAGCAGCCAAGAAGCAGGGGGTTCGTATGGCTACACCTTC.

V is TRBV5-1 and J is TRBJ1-1; 10 nucleotides align to TRBD1. This CDR3 spans 17 amino acids. V lost 2 bases, J lost 0 bases, and 7 bases stayed unmatched. Germline V CDR1 and CDR2: SGHRS, YFSETQ. This CDR3 is CASSFIGTGEVNTEAFF. CDR3 coding DNA: TGCGCCAGCAGCTTTATCGGGACAGGGGAGGTGAACACTGAAGCTTTCTTT.

This rearrangement joins TRBV4-1 to TRBJ2-7; the match to TRBD2 covers 13 bases. The CDR3 runs to 15 residues. V dropped 5 bases and J dropped 3; count of bases not matched to a gene: 4. Germline V gene lookup returns CDR1 MGHRA and CDR2 YSYEKL. In DNA form, the CDR3 reads TGCGCCAGCAGCGTTGGACTAGCGGGGGTCTACGAGCAGTACTTC. Its translation: CASSVGLAGVYEQYF.

The V and J genes are TRBV9 and TRBJ1-1; D not resolved. The V gene's germline CDR1 is SGDLS and CDR2 YYNGEE. There are 13 residues in the CDR3. Trimming removed 4 bases from V and 5 bases from J, with 12 bases in between. CDR3 coding DNA: TGTGCCAGCAGCCCCGAGCGGGTAACTGAAGCTTTCTTT. This sequence encodes CASSPERVTEAFF.

The genes are TRBV7-9 and TRBJ1-5; 8 bases line up with TRBD1. The germline gives CDR1 SEHNR, CDR2 FQNEAQ (reference sequence). The trim removed 5 bases at V and 4 bases at J, leaving 10 bases unmatched. The CDR3 loop spans 16 amino acids. CDR3 sequence (DNA): TGTGCCAGCAGCCCCGGACAGGGAGTGGGTAATCAGCCCCAGCATTTT. Translated, it gives CASSPGQGVGNQPQHF.

This chain links TRBV11-3 with TRBJ2-2; maybe TRBD2 (7 bases). The CDR3 covers 17 residues. Trimming cost V 2 bases and J 2 bases, with 15 bases left between them. The germline V gene encodes CDR1 SGHNT and CDR2 YENEEA. The CDR3 DNA reads TGTGCCAGCAGCTTATATTTAGGGGGGGGAAACACCGGGGAGCTGTTTTTT. Its translation: CASSLYLGGGNTGELFF.

The chain has TRBV2 and TRBJ2-2; the match to TRBD1 covers 7 bases. This CDR3 spans 15 amino acids. Germline V gene data show CDR1 as SNHLY and CDR2 as FYNNEI. V shed 8 bases, J shed 5 bases, and the junction held 11 bases outside the gene matches. CDR3 residues: CASRRDRELTGELFF. For the CDR3, the DNA is TGTGCCAGCCGCCGAGACAGGGAGTTAACCGGGGAGCTGTTTTTT.

This clone was seen a single time. The chain has TRBV5-4 and TRBJ1-1; tentatively, D is TRBD1 (6 bases). CDR3 length equals 16 residues. The V end was cut by 7 bases, the J end by 1 base, with 20 bases between. Germline V gene sequence: CDR1 SGHNT, CDR2 YYREEE (reference sequence). CDR3 residues: CASPHLGTKENTEAFF. The CDR3 nucleotides read TGTGCCAGCCCCCATCTTGGGACAAAGGAGAACACTGAAGCTTTCTTT.

The chain links TRBV11-2 to TRBJ1-1, with D uncertain. CDR1 and CDR2 from the germline V gene are SGHAT and FQNNGV. With 2 bases removed from V and 0 bases from J, the gap between germline ends came to 4 bases. This CDR3 has 13 residues. CDR3 residues: CASSLTVNTEAFF. Written as DNA, the CDR3 is TGTGCCAGCAGCTTAACAGTGAACACTGAAGCTTTCTTT.

CDR3 bases: TGTGCCAGCAGACCCGAGGCGGCCTCCACAGATACGCAGTATTTT. It encodes CASRPEAASTDTQYF. The V gene is TRBV11-2, the J gene TRBJ2-3; D gene unclear. Trimming cost V 6 bases and J 2 bases, with 15 bases left between them. The CDR3 totals 15 residues. The V gene's germline CDR1 is SGHAT and CDR2 FQNNGV.

This chain joins TRBV6-5 and TRBJ2-5, with TRBD1 matching over 11 bases. CDR3 length: 14 residues. In germline, CDR1 is MNHEY, CDR2 SVGAGI. J lost 3 bases, V lost 4 bases, and 1 base had no gene match. CDR3 coding DNA: TGTGCCAGCAGTTGGACAGGGGGCAAAGAGACCCAGTACTTC. Amino acid sequence: CASSWTGGKETQYF.

V usage is TRBV27 and J usage is TRBJ1-1, with no clear D. CDR3 length: 13 amino acids. In germline, CDR1 is MNHEY, CDR2 SMNVEV (reference sequence). Trimming stripped 3 bases from V and 5 bases from J, with 10 bases between. CDR3 sequence (DNA): TGTGCCAGCAGTTTCATGAGAGGGACTGAAGCTTTCTTT. Translated, it gives CASSFMRGTEAFF.

This chain joins TRBV19 and TRBJ2-1, with TRBD1 as a possible D gene (6 bases). V lost 7 bases and J lost 4, with 14 bases in between. The V gene's germline CDR1 is LNHDA and CDR2 SQIVND (reference sequence). The CDR3 totals 14 residues. CDR3: CASKVAGAYNEQFF. The DNA for the CDR3 is TGTGCCAGTAAGGTGGCAGGGGCTTACAATGAGCAGTTCTTC.

The rearrangement uses TRBV19 and TRBJ1-5; D not certain. CDR1 is LNHDA, CDR2 SQIVND, per germline (reference sequence). The germline V and J ends were trimmed by 10 bases and 9 bases, with 16 bases remaining between them. CDR3 size: 12 residues. DNA of the CDR3: TGTGCCACTTCGGACGGGAGTTCGCCCCAGCATTTT. It is translated as CATSDGSSPQHF.

The V call is TRBV28, the J call TRBJ1-1; the D is unclear. CDR1 and CDR2 from the germline V gene are MDHEN and SYDVKM. CDR3 size: 11 residues. V was pared by 2 bases and J by 6 bases, with 4 bases between. The CDR3 loop is CASSLGPEAFF. The CDR3 DNA reads as TGTGCCAGCAGTTTAGGGCCTGAAGCTTTCTTT. The variable domain in full, with the rest retrieved from reference TRBV28 and TRBJ1-1, is DVKVTQSSRYLVKRTGEKVFLECVQDMDHENMFWYRQDPGLGLRLIYFSYDVKMKEKGDIPEGYSVSREKKERFSLILESASTNQTSMYLCASSLGPEAFFGQGTRLTVV.

This clone was detected only once. This chain links TRBV6-1 with TRBJ2-1; D may be TRBD1 (6 bases). Germline CDR1 reads MNHNS; CDR2 reads SASEGT. V gave up 3 bases and J gave up 7 bases, with 16 bases separating them. The CDR3 runs 15 residues. CDR3 DNA sequence: TGTGCCAGCAGTGATCCGCCAGGGGCGCGTAATGAGCAGTTCTTC. This translates into CASSDPPGARNEQFF.

The chain employs TRBV13 and TRBJ2-3; possibly TRBD2 for D (6 bases). V dropped 4 bases and J dropped 4 bases, with 15 bases sitting between them. CDR1 is PRHDT, CDR2 FYEKMQ, per germline (reference sequence). The CDR3 is 15 residues long. CDR3: CASSSERGGSDTQYF. The DNA for the CDR3 is TGTGCCAGCAGCTCTGAGAGGGGAGGTTCAGATACGCAGTATTTT.

The chain couples TRBV4-1 to TRBJ1-1, with TRBD1 as a possible D gene (6 bases). V lost 4 bases and J lost 4, with 16 bases in between. CDR1 and CDR2 from the germline V gene are MGHRA and YSYEKL. This CDR3 is built from 15 residues. The CDR3 DNA reads TGCGCCAGCAGCCTACGCTTGCGAGGGGGCACTGAAGCTTTCTTT. It encodes CASSLRLRGGTEAFF.